One sample yielded the 8 T cell receptor beta chains listed below, sequenced in a study of type 1 and type 2 diabetes patients. PCR was run on genomic DNA. A primer set of 30 forward and 13 reverse primers amplified the CDR3. TCRdb redid the calling of the multiplex PCR reads with MiXCR, one entry per CDR3 protein. This table has 280,000 or so distinct CDR3 sequences, around 47% appearing once. Input material: peripheral blood mononuclear cells (PBMCs). Receptors were obtained from a man between 18 and 29 years old with type 2 diabetes.

This clonotype was detected a few times. This chain uses TRBV20-1 with TRBJ2-3; 10 nucleotides align to TRBD1. V shed 6 bases and J 8 bases; nucleotides not matched to a gene: 11. The CDR3 has 14 amino acids. Germline V gives CDR1 DFQATT, CDR2 SNEGSKA (reference sequence). The CDR3 DNA reads as TGCAGTGCCCTGGGGGGACAGGGGAGTGGTACGCAGTATTTT. Translated, it gives CSALGGQGSGTQYF.

There are a few counts of this clonotype. The chain combines TRBV20-1 with TRBJ2-7, with D perhaps given as TRBD1 or TRBD2 (5 bases each). With 0 bases removed from V and 3 bases from J, the gap between germline ends came to 15 bases. The CDR3 covers 15 residues. Per the germline V gene, CDR1 is DFQATT and CDR2 is SNEGSKA (reference sequence). The CDR3 here is CSARDQGERLYEQYF. The CDR3, as DNA: TGCAGTGCTAGAGATCAAGGGGAGCGGCTCTACGAGCAGTACTTC.

The chain couples TRBV6-5 to TRBJ1-1; 7 bases map to TRBD1. Germline trimming cut 5 bases from V and 1 base from J; bases unmatched to any gene: 4. Germline V gene lookup returns CDR1 MNHEY and CDR2 SVGAGI. CDR3 length equals 14 residues. The CDR3 is CASSNNRGNTEAFF. CDR3 nucleotide sequence: TGTGCCAGCAGTAACAACAGGGGGAACACTGAAGCTTTCTTT.

This clonotype was seen many times. This sequence joins TRBV12-3 or TRBV12-4 and TRBJ1-5; no reliable D call. This CDR3 region has 14 residues. V was trimmed by 3 bases and J by 1 base, leaving 7 bases between them. The DNA of the CDR3 is TGTGCCAGCAGTTTGTTGGGGAGCAATCAGCCCCAGCATTTT. It is translated as CASSLLGSNQPQHF.

On this clonotype itself: One end of the junction varies from germline; a read error may be responsible. The genes are TRBV20-1 and TRBJ2-2; D is possibly TRBD2 (5 bases). The CDR3 runs 14 residues. The V gene's germline CDR1 is DFQATT and CDR2 SNEGSKA (reference sequence). The CDR3 here is CSAREGLNTGEPFF. The CDR3, as DNA: TGCAGTGCTAGAGAAGGATTGAACACCGGGGAGCCGTTTTTT.

The J gene is TRBJ1-2, the V gene TRBV4-2, with D uncertain. V lost 4 bases, J lost 2 bases, and 14 bases lay in between. The CDR3 sequence is 15 residues long. The germline gives CDR1 LGHNA, CDR2 YNFKEQ. The CDR3 nucleotides are TGTGCCAGCAGCCCAGAGGACGGGTCCAACTATGGCTACACCTTC. It yields the protein CASSPEDGSNYGYTF.

The chain links TRBV19 to TRBJ2-1; perhaps D is TRBD1 or TRBD2 (5 bases each). Trimming pared 11 bases from V and 0 bases from J, leaving 20 bases between. The germline V gene has CDR1 LNHDA and CDR2 SQIVND (reference sequence). The CDR3 totals 16 residues. This chain's CDR3 is CAGKRGVQPSYNEQFF. The CDR3 DNA sequence: TGTGCCGGTAAGCGAGGGGTGCAGCCCTCCTACAATGAGCAGTTCTTC.

This clonotype was recorded many times. The chain joins TRBV15 to TRBJ1-4, with D unresolved. Trimming shortened V by 0 bases and J by 5 bases, and 10 bases separated the two germline ends. The CDR3 extends over 15 amino acids. CDR1 and CDR2 from the germline V gene are LNHNV and YYDKDF (reference sequence). The CDR3 region is CATSRDRKPNEKLFF. The DNA for the CDR3 is TGTGCCACCAGCAGAGATCGGAAACCAAATGAAAAACTGTTTTTT.